One sample yielded the 10 T cell receptor beta chains listed below, sequenced in a study of blood T cell repertoires in COVID-19. The method was immunoSEQ multiplex PCR; TCRdb's version includes in-frame clones alone and lacks a portion of them. This repertoire shows around 150,000 clones, 84% found once; its top ten account for 4%. Sequencing was done on a sample of peripheral blood. These receptors came from a woman aged 55-69 years with acute or convalescent COVID-19.

The chain carries TRBV3-1 (or the pseudogene TRBV3-2) and TRBJ1-2, with D tentatively TRBD1 (5 bases). The CDR3 is made up of 15 amino acids. V lost 1 base and J 4 bases, leaving 13 bases between the germline ends. Germline loops: CDR1 LGHDT, CDR2 YNNKEL (reference sequence). The CDR3 sequence: CASSQAGDGPYGYTF. The CDR3, as DNA: TGTGCCAGCAGCCAAGCGGGGGACGGTCCCTATGGCTACACCTTC.

The chain recombines TRBV2 with TRBJ2-5; 7 bases agree with TRBD2. The CDR3 is made up of 15 amino acids. Germline V CDR1 and CDR2: SNHLY, FYNNEI. J was trimmed by 4 bases and V by 4 bases; bases with no gene match: 9. The CDR3 DNA reads as TGTGCCAGCAGTGTACGAGCGGGGAGGGTAGAGACCCAGTACTTC. It is translated as CASSVRAGRVETQYF. Together with reference TRBV2 and TRBJ2-5, the CDR3 gives the full variable domain: EPEVTQTPSHQVTQMGQEVILRCVPISNHLYFYWYRQILGQKVEFLVSFYNNEISEKSEIFDDQFSVERPDGSNFTLKIRSTKLEDSAMYFCASSVRAGRVETQYFGPGTRLLVL.

This chain connects TRBV11-3 to TRBJ2-5, with D hard to call. V dropped 3 bases and J dropped 5 bases, with 7 bases sitting between them. The CDR3 is made up of 12 amino acids. CDR1 is SGHNT, CDR2 YENEEA, per germline. CDR3 region: CASSFLPETQYF. CDR3 in DNA: TGTGCCAGCAGCTTCCTCCCGGAGACCCAGTACTTC.

The chain joins TRBV6-4 to TRBJ2-7; the match to TRBD1 covers 7 bases. J was trimmed by 5 bases and V by 5 bases; bases with no gene match: 9. This CDR3 has 14 residues. Germline-derived CDR1 and CDR2 are MRHNA and SNTAGT. CDR3 region: CASSYRGPLDEQYF. The CDR3, as DNA: TGTGCCAGCAGTTACAGGGGACCCTTGGACGAGCAGTACTTC.

By sample fraction, this clone is medium-sized. The CDR3 spells CASSPAGTSGRSSYEQYF. The CDR3 region has the DNA TGCGCCAGCAGCCCCGCCGGGACTAGCGGGAGGTCGTCCTACGAGCAGTACTTC. The chain joins TRBV4-3 to TRBJ2-7; 15 bases are a match to TRBD2. Germline lookup yields CDR1 LGHNA and CDR2 YSLEER. V lost 4 bases, J lost 1 base, and 8 bases stayed unmatched. CDR3 length: 18 residues.

This sequence joins TRBV3-1 (or the pseudogene TRBV3-2) and TRBJ2-1; 9 nucleotides line up with TRBD2. V shed 4 bases, J shed 6 bases, and the junction held 4 bases outside the gene matches. Per the germline V gene, CDR1 is LGHDT and CDR2 is YNNKEL (reference sequence). CDR3 size: 14 residues. This chain's CDR3 is CASSPAGGINEQFF. In nucleotides, the CDR3 is TGTGCCAGCAGCCCAGCGGGAGGCATCAATGAGCAGTTCTTC.

In this sample, this clone turned up a few times. The V call is TRBV19, the J call TRBJ1-1; no firm D call. Looked up from germline, CDR1 is LNHDA and CDR2 is SQIVND (reference sequence). V was clipped by 7 bases and J by 5 bases, with 14 bases between them. This CDR3 region has 13 residues. DNA for the CDR3: TGTGCCAGTATCCACCACGGAGGGACTGAAGCTTTCTTT. Amino acid sequence: CASIHHGGTEAFF.

The chain combines TRBV6-6 with TRBJ1-4, with D maybe TRBD1 (5 bases). This CDR3 region has 13 residues. CDR1 MNHNY and CDR2 SVGAGI come from the germline V gene (reference sequence). Trimming removed 7 bases from V and 6 bases from J, with 12 bases in between. For the CDR3, the DNA is TGTGCCAGCACTACCACGGGGGATGAAAAACTGTTTTTT. This codes for CASTTTGDEKLFF.

This clone was picked up one time. This sequence joins TRBV7-6 and TRBJ2-3; TRBD1 agrees at 7 bases. Germline V gene sequence: CDR1 SGHVS, CDR2 FNYEAQ. This CDR3 region has 15 residues. Unmatched junction bases numbered 14, after V lost 5 bases and J lost 9 bases. Here the CDR3 reads CASSLEDRTERTQYF. Here the CDR3 DNA reads TGTGCCAGCAGCCTAGAGGACAGGACTGAACGAACGCAGTATTTT.

This clone was counted between two and nine times. The V and J genes are TRBV5-1 and TRBJ1-1, with 9 bases fitting TRBD1. CDR3 length equals 15 residues. Germline V gene sequence: CDR1 SGHRS, CDR2 YFSETQ. V was clipped by 3 bases and J by 4 bases; unmatched bases: 7. The CDR3 region has the DNA TGCGCCAGCAGCTGGCAACAGGGGGCAGGCACTGAAGCTTTCTTT. It codes for CASSWQQGAGTEAFF.